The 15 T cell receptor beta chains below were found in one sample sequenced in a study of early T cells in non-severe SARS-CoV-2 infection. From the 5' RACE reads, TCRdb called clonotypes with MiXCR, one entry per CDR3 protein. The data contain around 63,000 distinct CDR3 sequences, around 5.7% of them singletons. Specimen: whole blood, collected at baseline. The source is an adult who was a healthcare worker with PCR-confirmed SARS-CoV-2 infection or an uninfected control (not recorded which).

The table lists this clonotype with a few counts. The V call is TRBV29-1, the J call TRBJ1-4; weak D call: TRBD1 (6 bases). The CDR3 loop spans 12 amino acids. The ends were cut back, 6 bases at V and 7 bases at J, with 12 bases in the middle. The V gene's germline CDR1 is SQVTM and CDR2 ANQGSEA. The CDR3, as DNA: TGCAGCGTGACAGGAGGGGGTGAAAAACTGTTTTTT. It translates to CSVTGGGEKLFF.

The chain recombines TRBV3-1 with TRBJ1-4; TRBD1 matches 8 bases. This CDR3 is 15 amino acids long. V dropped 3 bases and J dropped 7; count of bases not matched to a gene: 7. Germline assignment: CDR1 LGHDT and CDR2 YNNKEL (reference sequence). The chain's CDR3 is CASSHSGQGSEKLFF. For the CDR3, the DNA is TGTGCCAGCAGCCACTCCGGACAGGGTAGTGAAAAACTGTTTTTT.

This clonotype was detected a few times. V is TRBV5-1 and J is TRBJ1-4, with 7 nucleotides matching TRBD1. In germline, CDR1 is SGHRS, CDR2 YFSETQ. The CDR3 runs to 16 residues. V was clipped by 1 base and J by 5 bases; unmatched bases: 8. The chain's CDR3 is CASSLPSLTGNEKLFF. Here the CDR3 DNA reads TGCGCCAGCAGCTTGCCATCACTGACAGGGAATGAAAAACTGTTTTTT.

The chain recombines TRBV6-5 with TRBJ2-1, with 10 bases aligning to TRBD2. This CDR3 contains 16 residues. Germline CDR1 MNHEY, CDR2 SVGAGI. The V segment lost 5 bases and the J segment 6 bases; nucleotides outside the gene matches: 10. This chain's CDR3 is CASSPFSSGSFNEQFF. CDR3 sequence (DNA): TGTGCCAGCAGTCCCTTCTCTAGCGGGAGTTTCAATGAGCAGTTCTTC.

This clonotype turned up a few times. The CDR3 is CSASTQYNEQFF. DNA for the CDR3: TGCAGTGCTAGTACACAGTACAATGAGCAGTTCTTC. This chain connects TRBV20-1 to TRBJ2-1; D is undetermined. CDR3 size: 12 residues. V was cut by 3 bases and J by 4 bases, with 7 bases left in between. CDR1 is DFQATT, CDR2 SNEGSKA, per germline (reference sequence).

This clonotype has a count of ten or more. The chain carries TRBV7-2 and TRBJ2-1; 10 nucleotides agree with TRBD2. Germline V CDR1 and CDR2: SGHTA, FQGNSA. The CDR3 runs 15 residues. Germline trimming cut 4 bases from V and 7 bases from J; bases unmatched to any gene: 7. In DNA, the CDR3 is TGTGCCAGCAGCTCAAGCGGGAGGGCGGGGAATGAGCAGTTCTTC. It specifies CASSSSGRAGNEQFF.

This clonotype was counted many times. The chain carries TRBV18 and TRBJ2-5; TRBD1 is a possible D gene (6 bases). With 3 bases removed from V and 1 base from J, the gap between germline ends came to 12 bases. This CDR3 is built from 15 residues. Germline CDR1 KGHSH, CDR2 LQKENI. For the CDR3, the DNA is TGTGCCAGCTCACCTCGGACAGCCTCCCAAGAGACCCAGTACTTC. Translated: CASSPRTASQETQYF.

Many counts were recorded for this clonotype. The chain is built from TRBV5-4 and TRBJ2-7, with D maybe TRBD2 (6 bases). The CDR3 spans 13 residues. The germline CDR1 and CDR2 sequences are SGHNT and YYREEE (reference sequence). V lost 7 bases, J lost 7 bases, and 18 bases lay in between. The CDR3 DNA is TGTGCCAGCTGGGGATGGGGGGACGGGGAGCAGTACTTC. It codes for CASWGWGDGEQYF. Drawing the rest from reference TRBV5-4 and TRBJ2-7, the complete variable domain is ETGVTQSPTHLIKTRGQQVTLRCSSQSGHNTVSWYQQALGQGPQFIFQYYREEENGRGNFPPRFSGLQFPNYSSELNVNALELDDSALYLCASWGWGDGEQYFGPGTRLTVT.

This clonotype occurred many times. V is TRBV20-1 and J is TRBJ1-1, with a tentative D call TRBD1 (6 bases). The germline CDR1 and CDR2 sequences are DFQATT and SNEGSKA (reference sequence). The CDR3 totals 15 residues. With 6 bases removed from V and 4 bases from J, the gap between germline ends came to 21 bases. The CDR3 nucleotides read TGCAGTGCCGGGCTTGGGGGCAGGGTGGGCACTGAAGCTTTCTTT. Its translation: CSAGLGGRVGTEAFF.

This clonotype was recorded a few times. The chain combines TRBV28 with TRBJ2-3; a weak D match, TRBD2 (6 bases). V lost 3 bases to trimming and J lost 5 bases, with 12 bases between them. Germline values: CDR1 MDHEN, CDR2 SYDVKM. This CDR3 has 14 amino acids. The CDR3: CASSFSAGRDTQYF. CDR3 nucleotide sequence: TGTGCCAGCAGTTTCTCCGCGGGACGAGATACGCAGTATTTT.

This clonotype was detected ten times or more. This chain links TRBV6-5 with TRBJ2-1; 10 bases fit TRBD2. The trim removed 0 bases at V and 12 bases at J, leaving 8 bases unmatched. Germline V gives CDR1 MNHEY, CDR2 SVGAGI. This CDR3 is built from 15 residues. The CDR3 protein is CASSYSSSGRAGQFF. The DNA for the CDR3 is TGTGCCAGCAGTTACTCATCCAGCGGGAGGGCCGGGCAGTTCTTC.

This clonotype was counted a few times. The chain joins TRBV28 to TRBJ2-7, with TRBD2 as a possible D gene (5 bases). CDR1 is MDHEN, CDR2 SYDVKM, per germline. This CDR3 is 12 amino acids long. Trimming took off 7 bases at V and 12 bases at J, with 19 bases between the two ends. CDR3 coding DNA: TGTGCCAGCAACTCGAGGGCCCTGCGAGCGTACTTC. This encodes CASNSRALRAYF.

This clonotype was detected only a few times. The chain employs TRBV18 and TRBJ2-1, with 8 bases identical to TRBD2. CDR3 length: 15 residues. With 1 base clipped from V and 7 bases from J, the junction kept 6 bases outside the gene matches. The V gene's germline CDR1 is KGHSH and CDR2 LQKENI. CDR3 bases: TGTGCCAGCTCACCACTCGGACTAGCAACTAATGAGCAGTTCTTC. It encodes CASSPLGLATNEQFF.

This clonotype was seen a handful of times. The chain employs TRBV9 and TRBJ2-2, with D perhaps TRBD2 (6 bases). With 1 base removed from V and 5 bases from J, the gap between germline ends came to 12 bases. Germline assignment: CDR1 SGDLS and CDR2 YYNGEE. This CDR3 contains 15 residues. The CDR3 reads CASSVSGRGTGELFF. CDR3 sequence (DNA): TGTGCCAGCAGCGTATCCGGGAGAGGGACCGGGGAGCTGTTTTTT.

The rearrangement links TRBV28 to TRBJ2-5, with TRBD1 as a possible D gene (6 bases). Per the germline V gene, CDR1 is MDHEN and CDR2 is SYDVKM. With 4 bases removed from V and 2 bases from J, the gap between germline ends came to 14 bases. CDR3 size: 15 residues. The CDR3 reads CASSSFTGPQETQYF. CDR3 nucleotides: TGTGCCAGCAGTTCGTTTACAGGGCCACAAGAGACCCAGTACTTC.